This TCR beta chain was sequenced during a study of T cells in Graves' hyperthyroidism and ophthalmopathy. V gave up 0 bases and J gave up 1 base, with 9 bases separating them. The length of the CDR3 is 15 residues. RNA transcripts served as the template for amplifying TCR beta CDR3 regions. During a first-round RT-PCR of the TCR CDR3, the HTBI primer set was used. MiXCR, applied by TCRdb to the multiplex PCR reads, yields one record per CDR3 protein. The sample yields hundreds of thousands of distinct CDR3 sequences, approximately 40% seen once. This chain joins TRBV12-3 or TRBV12-4 and TRBJ1-1; D may be TRBD1 (5 bases). The receptor was derived from a man between 18 and 35 years old with Graves' hyperthyroidism. The sequencing sample was made of blood. CDR3 sequence: CASSLATGGNTEAFF. The CDR3 nucleotides are TGTGCCAGCAGTTTAGCGACGGGGGGGAACACTGAAGCTTTCTTT.